Presented here are 8 T cell receptor beta chains from one specimen sequenced in a study of healthy donors' naive CD4 and CD8 T cells. A linear amplification protocol produced the TCR libraries from roughly 0.5 ug of total RNA. TCRdb re-called the reads through MiXCR, storing one row per CDR3 protein. This table has around 200,000 distinct CDR3 sequences, under 85% appearing once. Sequenced material: naive CD4+ and CD8+ T cells sorted from blood, pooled from several donors. The receptors here all came from a pool of human donors in good health; the sample pools cells from several healthy donors.

The chain has TRBV6-2 or TRBV6-3 and TRBJ1-1, with no clear D. V lost 4 bases and J 6 bases, leaving 15 bases between the germline ends. CDR3 length: 14 residues. CDR1 is MNHEY, CDR2 SVGEGT, per germline. The CDR3 DNA follows: TGTGCCAGCAGTTTTAGCGGTTTGGGCGCTGAAGCTTTCTTT. Residues: CASSFSGLGAEAFF.

The gene calls are TRBV4-3 and TRBJ2-1; the D is unclear. Germline-derived CDR1 and CDR2 are LGHNA and YSLEER. V dropped 0 bases and J dropped 8 bases, with 11 bases sitting between them. This CDR3 has 14 residues. The CDR3 here is CASSQDHIIHEQFF. CDR3 sequence (DNA): TGCGCCAGCAGCCAAGATCACATAATTCATGAGCAGTTCTTC.

The sample holds a few counts of this clonotype. The rearrangement joins TRBV12-3 or TRBV12-4 to TRBJ2-3; no reliable D call. V was clipped by 6 bases and J by 1 base, with 14 bases between them. The CDR3 consists of 15 residues. The CDR3 DNA reads TGTGCCAGCAGGTCACTGGAGTGGGGCACAGATACGCAGTATTTT. It codes for CASRSLEWGTDTQYF.

DNA of the CDR3: TGTGCCAGCAGTTCCACAGGGCCCCCCTACGAGCAGTACTTC. This codes for CASSSTGPPYEQYF. The chain has TRBV27 and TRBJ2-7, with D perhaps matching TRBD1 (6 bases). V gave up 4 bases and J gave up 2 bases, with 12 bases separating them. The CDR3 contains 14 residues. CDR1 is MNHEY, CDR2 SMNVEV, per germline (reference sequence).

This rearrangement joins TRBV6-5 to TRBJ2-2; 11 nucleotides match TRBD2. The CDR3 length is 16 residues. CDR1 MNHEY and CDR2 SVGAGI come from the germline V gene. The ends lost 5 bases at V and 1 base at J; junction bases unmatched: 3. CDR3 DNA: TGTGCCAGCAGTCGTGGACTAGCGGGGAACACCGGGGAGCTGTTTTTT. Encoded protein: CASSRGLAGNTGELFF.

The chain couples TRBV6-6 to TRBJ2-7; D remains unclear. The CDR3 has 16 amino acids. Germline V CDR1 and CDR2: MNHNY, SVGAGI (reference sequence). Deletions cut 4 bases from V and 0 bases from J, with 16 bases between. Here the CDR3 DNA reads TGTGCCAGCAGTTCTTGGTGGGGTAGAGACTCCTACGAGCAGTACTTC. Amino acids: CASSSWWGRDSYEQYF.

The chain carries TRBV6-4 and TRBJ2-1; D is unresolved. Per germline, CDR1 MRHNA and CDR2 SNTAGT. Trimming pared 2 bases from V and 8 bases from J, leaving 10 bases between. The CDR3 is 13 amino acids. CDR3: CASSDRLFYEQFF. Here the CDR3 DNA reads TGTGCCAGCAGTGACCGGCTTTTCTATGAGCAGTTCTTC.

V is TRBV29-1 and J is TRBJ2-7, with D uncertain. V lost 2 bases and J 2 bases, leaving 16 bases between the germline ends. Per the germline V gene, CDR1 is SQVTM and CDR2 is ANQGSEA. CDR3 size: 15 residues. DNA for the CDR3: TGCAGCGTTGAAACTCCGGCGGAAGAGACCTACGAGCAGTACTTC. Translating gives CSVETPAEETYEQYF.